The entry below gives a single TCR beta chain sequence along with its context. This sample stems from a study of cytomegalovirus exposure and HLA in healthy donors. In germline, CDR1 is MDHEN, CDR2 SYDVKM. Germline trimming cut 1 base from V and 3 bases from J; bases unmatched to any gene: 2. The CDR3 length is 16 residues. PCR amplification relied on 60 Vbeta primers (plus 13 Jbeta primers). Assay: immunoSEQ multiplex PCR; the TCRdb copy retains only in-frame clones and omits some. The sample has 85,000 to 90,000 clones; about 87% are singletons. Sequencing input: PBMCs. The rearrangement uses TRBV28 and TRBJ2-1; 11 nucleotides align to TRBD1. This clonotype originated in a man aged 18 to 29 in good health and CMV-seronegative. Here the CDR3 reads CASSLSGTGGYNEQFF. Written as DNA, the CDR3 is TGTGCCAGCAGTTTATCCGGGACAGGGGGCTACAATGAGCAGTTCTTC.